This entry concerns a single TCR beta chain. Its matching antigen is unknown. This sample is drawn from a study of post-analysis software for immune sequencing data. At the level of the study: As for disease course, relapsing-remitting, secondary progressive and progressive-relapsing multiple sclerosis were all included. Study-level points and caveats: There were four or five TRBV segments more frequent in patients than controls, and TRBV5-6, TRBV5-1 and TRBV20-1 were among them. Batch-mates among the samples co-clustered strongly by F measure. Controls showed significantly higher normalized Chao1 diversity than did multiple sclerosis patients.

The CDR3 loop spans 13 amino acids. V was shortened by 4 bases and J by 5 bases, with 11 bases between the two germline ends. Germline CDR1 reads SGDLS; CDR2 reads YYNGEE. Prepared TCR beta cDNA libraries contained unique molecular identifiers. TCRdb reanalysed the PCR reads using MiXCR and keeps one entry per CDR3 protein. The table has roughly 870,000 distinct CDR3 sequences, approximately 53% seen once. The source of this sequence is a girl aged 5 to 17 with multiple sclerosis. Specimen: blood. This sequence joins TRBV9 and TRBJ2-3, with D hard to call. CDR3: CASSRELGDTQYF. The CDR3 region has the DNA TGTGCCAGCAGCCGAGAGCTAGGAGATACGCAGTATTTT.